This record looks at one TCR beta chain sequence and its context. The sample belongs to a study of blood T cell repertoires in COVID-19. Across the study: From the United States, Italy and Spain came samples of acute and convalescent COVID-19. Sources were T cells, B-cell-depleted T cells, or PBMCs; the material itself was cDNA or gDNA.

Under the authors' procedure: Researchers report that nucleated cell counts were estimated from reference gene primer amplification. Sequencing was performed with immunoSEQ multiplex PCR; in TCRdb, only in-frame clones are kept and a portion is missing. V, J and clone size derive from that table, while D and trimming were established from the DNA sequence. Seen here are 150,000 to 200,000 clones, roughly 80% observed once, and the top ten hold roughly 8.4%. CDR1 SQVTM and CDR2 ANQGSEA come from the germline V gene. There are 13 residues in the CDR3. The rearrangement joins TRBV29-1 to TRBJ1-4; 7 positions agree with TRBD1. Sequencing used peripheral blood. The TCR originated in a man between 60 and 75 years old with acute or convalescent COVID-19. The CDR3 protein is CSATGQPNEKLFF. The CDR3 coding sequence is TGCTCTGCTACGGGACAGCCTAATGAAAAACTGTTTTTT.